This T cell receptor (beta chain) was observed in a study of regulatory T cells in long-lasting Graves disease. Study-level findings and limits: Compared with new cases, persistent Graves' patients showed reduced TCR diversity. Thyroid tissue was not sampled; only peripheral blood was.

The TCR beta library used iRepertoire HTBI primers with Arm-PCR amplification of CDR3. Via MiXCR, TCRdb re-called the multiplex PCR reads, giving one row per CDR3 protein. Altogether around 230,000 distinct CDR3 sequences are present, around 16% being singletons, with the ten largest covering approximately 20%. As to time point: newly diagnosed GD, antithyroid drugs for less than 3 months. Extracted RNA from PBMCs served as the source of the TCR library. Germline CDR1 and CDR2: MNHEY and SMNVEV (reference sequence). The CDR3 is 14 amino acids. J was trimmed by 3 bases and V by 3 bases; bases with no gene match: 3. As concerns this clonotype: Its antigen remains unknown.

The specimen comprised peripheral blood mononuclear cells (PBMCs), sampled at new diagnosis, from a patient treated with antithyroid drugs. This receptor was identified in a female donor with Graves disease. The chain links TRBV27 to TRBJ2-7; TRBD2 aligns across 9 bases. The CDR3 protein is CASSFGGRDYEQYF. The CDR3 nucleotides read TGTGCCAGCAGTTTTGGCGGGAGGGACTACGAGCAGTACTTC.